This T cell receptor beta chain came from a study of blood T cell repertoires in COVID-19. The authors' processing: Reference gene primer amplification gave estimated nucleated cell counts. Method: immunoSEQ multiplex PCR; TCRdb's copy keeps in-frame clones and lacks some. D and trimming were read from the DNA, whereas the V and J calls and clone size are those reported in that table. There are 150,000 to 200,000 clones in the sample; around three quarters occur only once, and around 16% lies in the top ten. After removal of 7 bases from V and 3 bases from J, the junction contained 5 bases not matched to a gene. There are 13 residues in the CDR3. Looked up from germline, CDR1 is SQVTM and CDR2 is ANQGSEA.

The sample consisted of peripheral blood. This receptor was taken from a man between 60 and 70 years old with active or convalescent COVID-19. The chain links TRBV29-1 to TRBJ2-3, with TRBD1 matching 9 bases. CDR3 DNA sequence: TGCAGCGCCGACAGGGGGAGAACAGATACGCAGTATTTT. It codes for CSADRGRTDTQYF.